The next 22 T cell receptor beta chains were all read from a single sample in a study of shared clonotypes between healthy human individuals. The protocol was immunoSEQ multiplex PCR, while the TCRdb copy is restricted to in-frame clones and leaves out a portion. The sample contains 520,000 or so clones, roughly 78% of which appear only once. Material for sequencing was PBMCs. These receptors were taken from a woman aged 40 to 49 in good health. Some clones in this sample may be carry-over from other donors' samples.

The table lists this clone with a few counts. The CDR3 sequence is CASSPEWVAGATDTQYF. Here the CDR3 DNA reads TGCGCCAGCAGTCCGGAGTGGGTAGCGGGGGCCACAGATACGCAGTATTTT. The rearrangement joins TRBV5-1 to TRBJ2-3; TRBD2 matches 9 bases. The CDR3 sequence is 17 residues long. V shed 5 bases, J shed 2 bases, and the junction held 12 bases outside the gene matches. The V gene's germline CDR1 is SGHRS and CDR2 YFSETQ. The full variable domain, in which reference TRBV5-1 and TRBJ2-3 provide the parts outside the CDR3, is KAGVTQTPRYLIKTRGQQVTLSCSPISGHRSVSWYQQTPGQGLQFLFEYFSETQRNKGNFPGRFSGRQFSNSRSEMNVSTLELGDSALYLCASSPEWVAGATDTQYFGPGTRLTVL.

The J gene is TRBJ2-7, the V gene TRBV4-2; D call uncertain. The V end was cut by 1 base, the J end by 2 bases, with 6 bases between. Germline lookup yields CDR1 LGHNA and CDR2 YNFKEQ. The length of the CDR3 is 13 residues. The CDR3 bases are TGTGCCAGCAGCCAAGGAGATCCCTACGAGCAGTACTTC. Its protein is CASSQGDPYEQYF.

V and J are TRBV4-1 and TRBJ2-7; TRBD1 might be the D (6 bases). This CDR3 region has 15 residues. In germline, CDR1 is MGHRA, CDR2 YSYEKL. The germline V and J ends were trimmed by 1 base and 6 bases, with 16 bases remaining between them. The CDR3 is CASSQGLGQNSEQYF. CDR3 DNA sequence: TGCGCCAGCAGCCAAGGGTTAGGACAGAATTCCGAGCAGTACTTC.

The chain carries TRBV5-4 and TRBJ2-5; possibly TRBD1 for D (6 bases). V was clipped by 0 bases and J by 2 bases, with 11 bases between them. From germline, CDR1 is SGHNT and CDR2 YYREEE (reference sequence). The CDR3 spans 15 residues. Here the CDR3 DNA reads TGTGCCAGCAGCTTGGCACAGGGAAATCAAGAGACCCAGTACTTC. Amino acids: CASSLAQGNQETQYF. Together with reference TRBV5-4 and TRBJ2-5, the CDR3 gives the full variable domain: ETGVTQSPTHLIKTRGQQVTLRCSSQSGHNTVSWYQQALGQGPQFIFQYYREEENGRGNFPPRFSGLQFPNYSSELNVNALELDDSALYLCASSLAQGNQETQYFGPGTRLLVL.

The chain recombines TRBV27 with TRBJ2-2; 16 bases are a match to TRBD2. Germline loops: CDR1 MNHEY, CDR2 SMNVEV (reference sequence). The junction had 8 bases not matched to a gene; V was cut back by 5 bases and J by 5 bases. CDR3 size: 18 residues. CDR3 DNA: TGTGCCAGCAGTCTCTCCGGGACTAGCGGGAGGGTTACCGGGGAGCTGTTTTTT. Translating it yields CASSLSGTSGRVTGELFF.

The chain couples TRBV27 to TRBJ2-5; 7 bases fit TRBD1. CDR1 is MNHEY and CDR2 is SMNVEV in the germline V gene (reference sequence). V dropped 5 bases and J dropped 4; count of bases not matched to a gene: 7. The CDR3 is 14 residues long. The CDR3 DNA reads as TGTGCCAGCAGTCCCCTGACAGGGAGAGAGACCCAGTACTTC. Amino acid sequence: CASSPLTGRETQYF.

J is TRBJ2-5 and V is TRBV27, with 7 bases that match TRBD1. The CDR3 runs 15 residues. Losses at the gene ends were 4 bases for V and 3 bases for J; bases not matched to a gene: 8. CDR1 is MNHEY and CDR2 is SMNVEV in the germline V gene (reference sequence). In nucleotides, the CDR3 is TGTGCCAGCAGTTCCCTAGGGACAGTTGAAGAGACCCAGTACTTC. Its protein product is CASSSLGTVEETQYF.

This clone was picked up a small number of times. V is TRBV2 and J is TRBJ2-5, with TRBD1 identical over 8 bases. Looked up from germline, CDR1 is SNHLY and CDR2 is FYNNEI. With 8 bases clipped from V and 3 bases from J, the junction kept 5 bases outside the gene matches. The CDR3 sequence is 13 residues long. The CDR3: CASLDRAKETQYF. The DNA for the CDR3 is TGTGCCAGCTTGGACAGGGCCAAAGAGACCCAGTACTTC.

The chain recombines TRBV11-2 with TRBJ2-1; perhaps TRBD2 as D (5 bases). The CDR3 has 14 residues. Trimming stripped 0 bases from V and 7 bases from J, with 10 bases between. CDR1 is SGHAT and CDR2 is FQNNGV in the germline V gene. CDR3 coding DNA: TGTGCCAGCAGCTTAGATTTTTCGGGGAATGAGCAGTTCTTC. Its translation: CASSLDFSGNEQFF.

The V call is TRBV29-1, the J call TRBJ1-5; no firm D call. The germline CDR1 and CDR2 sequences are SQVTM and ANQGSEA. This CDR3 is 13 amino acids long. V lost 3 bases and J lost 6, with 12 bases in between. In DNA, the CDR3 is TGCAGCGTTGAGATCCGGGAGGGTCAGCCCCAGCATTTT. Translation gives CSVEIREGQPQHF.

About this clone itself: Mismatch with germline at one junction end may stem from a read error. The chain joins TRBV2 to TRBJ2-7, with TRBD1 matching 9 bases. Germline-derived CDR1 and CDR2 are SNHLY and FYNNEI. CDR3 length: 16 residues. CDR3 nucleotides: TGTGCCAGCAGCGATACCATGAGGACAGGGGTTAGAGGAGTCGACTTC. Translation: CASSDTMRTGVRGVDF.

The CDR3 region has the DNA TGTGCCAGCAGCTTGGGTCAGAACCAAGAGACCCAGTACTTC. This translates into CASSLGQNQETQYF. The chain employs TRBV7-6 and TRBJ2-5; D is ambiguous. This CDR3 region has 14 residues. The germline V gene has CDR1 SGHVS and CDR2 FNYEAQ. The germline V and J ends were trimmed by 3 bases and 0 bases, with 8 bases remaining between them.

The table lists this clone with a count of one. The chain carries TRBV7-3 and TRBJ1-2; D might be TRBD1 (6 bases). Trimming took off 5 bases at V and 2 bases at J, with 12 bases between the two ends. Germline V gene lookup returns CDR1 SGHTA and CDR2 FQGTGA. The CDR3 has 14 residues. The CDR3 DNA is TGTGCCAGCAGCCCCGGACAGCGCAACTATGGCTACACCTTC. Encoded protein: CASSPGQRNYGYTF.

V usage is TRBV7-3 and J usage is TRBJ1-1; D uncertain. Germline assignment: CDR1 SGHTA and CDR2 FQGTGA. The CDR3 contains 13 residues. Trimming removed 5 bases at V and 0 bases at J, with 7 bases between. DNA for the CDR3: TGTGCCAGCAGCACCCTCGTGAACACTGAAGCTTTCTTT. It yields the protein CASSTLVNTEAFF.

The V and J genes are TRBV7-9 and TRBJ2-7, with a possible D match to TRBD2 (5 bases). Trimming left V 1 base short and J 0 bases short, with 10 bases between. Per the germline V gene, CDR1 is SEHNR and CDR2 is FQNEAQ (reference sequence). CDR3 length equals 15 residues. The CDR3 sequence: CASSLVPGISYEQYF. CDR3 DNA: TGTGCCAGCAGCTTAGTCCCCGGGATCTCCTACGAGCAGTACTTC.

The chain couples TRBV6-1 to TRBJ2-1; no definite D call. Trimming took off 1 base at V and 8 bases at J, with 9 bases between the two ends. The CDR3 sequence is 13 residues long. CDR1 MNHNS and CDR2 SASEGT come from the germline V gene. The CDR3 DNA reads TGTGCCAGCAGTGAAGGCCGGGTACATGAGCAGTTCTTC. This translates into CASSEGRVHEQFF.

The chain joins TRBV27 to TRBJ2-1, with D tentatively TRBD1 or TRBD2 (5 bases each). In germline, CDR1 is MNHEY, CDR2 SMNVEV (reference sequence). The V gene lost 5 bases and the J gene lost 4 bases, with 12 bases spanning the gap. The CDR3 is 14 residues long. In DNA form, the CDR3 reads TGTGCCAGCAGTGCATTGGGACCATACAATGAGCAGTTCTTC. Translation: CASSALGPYNEQFF.

The rearrangement uses TRBV15 and TRBJ2-2, with D perhaps TRBD2 (6 bases). Trimming left V 0 bases short and J 6 bases short, with 11 bases between. CDR3 length: 15 amino acids. Germline lookup yields CDR1 LNHNV and CDR2 YYDKDF (reference sequence). The CDR3 is CATSRERGAAGELFF. CDR3 in DNA: TGTGCCACCAGCAGAGAGCGGGGCGCTGCCGGGGAGCTGTTTTTT.

This clone was seen a single time. The chain carries TRBV5-5 and TRBJ2-3, with D possibly TRBD2 on 5 matching bases. The CDR3 sequence is 14 residues long. Germline lookup yields CDR1 SGHKS and CDR2 YYEKEE (reference sequence). V was trimmed by 2 bases and J by 3 bases, leaving 10 bases between them. CDR3 nucleotide sequence: TGTGCCAGCAGCTTATTAACGGGGACAGATACGCAGTATTTT. Amino acids: CASSLLTGTDTQYF.

V usage is TRBV6-1 and J usage is TRBJ2-1; the D is unclear. The CDR3 length is 15 residues. The germline CDR1 and CDR2 sequences are MNHNS and SASEGT. V dropped 8 bases and J dropped 5 bases, with 19 bases sitting between them. CDR3 bases: TGTGCCAGCCTAACTCCTCCTGAGGAAAACAATGAGCAGTTCTTC. Translating it yields CASLTPPEENNEQFF.

A few counts support this clone. V usage is TRBV7-2 and J usage is TRBJ2-7, with 8 bases matching TRBD2. The J segment lost 6 bases and the V segment lost 8 bases, leaving 12 bases of the junction unmatched. The CDR3 extends over 14 amino acids. CDR1 and CDR2 from the germline V gene are SGHTA and FQGNSA. The CDR3 sequence: CASSGGVELVEQYF. Here the CDR3 DNA reads TGTGCCAGCTCGGGGGGGGTGGAACTGGTCGAGCAGTACTTC.

This clone has just one count. The V and J genes are TRBV6-1 and TRBJ1-2; 7 positions agree with TRBD1. CDR1 and CDR2 from the germline V gene are MNHNS and SASEGT. J lost 11 bases, V lost 1 base, and 10 bases had no gene match. This CDR3 has 14 residues. The CDR3 sequence: CASSEGGSGGRYTF. The DNA for the CDR3 is TGTGCCAGCAGTGAAGGAGGGTCAGGGGGGAGGTACACCTTC.